In its sample, the clone carrying this T cell receptor beta chain was seen many times. Its antigen is still unknown. The CDR3 goes on 3 residues after the read ends, and that part is filled in from the germline J gene. The data stem from a study of T cell clonality in common variable immunodeficiency. Study-wide points: In common variable immunodeficiency, TCR beta chains reportedly carried fewer deletions and N-nucleotide insertions. CVID subjects had higher TCRbeta clonality than healthy controls, most marked in about a third.

Germline CDR1 SGHTA, CDR2 FQGNSA. J gave up 5 bases and V 4 bases, and 6 bases lay outside the gene matches. This CDR3 has 15 residues. Patients and controls were mostly of Caucasian heritage. All CVID subjects were on immunoglobulin replacement for at least one year. Clones were read by immunoSEQ multiplex PCR, and TCRdb kept only the in-frame ones, dropping some. The data list over 15,000 clones, none observed once; about 6.3% falls to the top ten. The source is a human donor with common variable immunodeficiency. This sequence joins TRBV7-2 and TRBJ2-4; 9 bases are shared with TRBD2. Sample: peripheral blood mononuclear cells. The CDR3 bases that were read are TGTGCCAGCAGCTGGAAGACTAGCGGAGAAAACATT. The encoded protein is CASSWKTSGENI. In full, the CDR3 is CASSWKTSGENIQYF.